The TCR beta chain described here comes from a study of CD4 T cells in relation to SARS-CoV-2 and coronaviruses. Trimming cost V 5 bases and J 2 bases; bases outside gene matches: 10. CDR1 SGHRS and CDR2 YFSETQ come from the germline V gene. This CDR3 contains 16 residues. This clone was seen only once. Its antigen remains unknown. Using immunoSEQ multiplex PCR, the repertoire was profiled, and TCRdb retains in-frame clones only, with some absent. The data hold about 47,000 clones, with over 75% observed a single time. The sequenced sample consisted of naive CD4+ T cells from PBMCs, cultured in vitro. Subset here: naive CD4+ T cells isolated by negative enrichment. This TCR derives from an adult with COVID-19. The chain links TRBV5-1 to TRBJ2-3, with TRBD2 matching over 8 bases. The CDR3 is CASRFGRGSDTDTQYF. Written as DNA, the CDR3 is TGCGCCAGCAGGTTCGGGAGGGGATCCGACACAGATACGCAGTATTTT.